This T cell receptor beta chain appears in the sequencing data of a study of fetal regulatory T cell absence and autoimmunity (dated by TCRdb to about 2017). Background on the whole study: Exocrine pancreas autoimmunity was seen in the IPEX patients without clinical diabetes. General conclusions and limits of the study: The oligoclonal enrichment was interpreted as supporting antigen-driven autoimmunity in the pancreas before birth in IPEX syndrome. Significant oligoclonal enrichment of the TCR compartment was observed in pancreas versus cord blood, with some top clones enriched more than 90-fold. TRB gene family usage was broadly similar between cord blood and pancreas, resembling published neonatal and adult repertoires.

The CDR3 sequence holds 15 residues, the cysteine and phenylalanine included. Only CDR3 DNA remains: 45 bases, in frame from the first base. CDR1 SGDLS and CDR2 YYNGEE were looked up in the germline V gene. V trim: 5 bases; J trim: 5 bases; unmatched bases: 9. This clone has a handful of counts. Its antigen has not been determined. No much larger clone exists at a distance of one base, and base qualities are not known. For repertoire sequencing, genomic DNA was processed from frozen pancreas tissue. The DNeasy Blood and Tissue Kit was used to extract roughly 2-3.4 ug of genomic DNA from umbilical cord blood or frozen pancreas. On the immunoSEQ human TCRbeta survey platform, a two-step multiplex PCR amplified and barcoded the TCRbeta CDR3 regions. Libraries were sequenced on Illumina instruments, with IgH sequenced in parallel from the same samples. As for the authors' bioinformatics: Raw reads were filtered against IMGT V, D, J definitions and binned by a nearest-neighbor algorithm to remove PCR and sequencing errors. A clone was defined by an identical nucleotide sequence, and differential abundance between tissues was tested with a Fisher exact test for each clone at a pFDR threshold of p<0.01. A minimum inclusion filter of 10 in either sample excluded clones with frequencies too low for statistical inference. Pairwise clonal comparisons used the immunoSEQ Analyzer, and gene family usage was assessed with IMGT tools. As stored in TCRdb, this immuneACCESS dataset retains in-frame rearrangements with V and J assigned. A fraction of the clones does not appear; measured against another copy, unresolved V genes explain less than half of the discrepancy, and the remainder lacks a known reason. The V and J calls and clone size come from that table; D and trimming were worked out from the DNA. The sample has around 100,000 clones on record, 72% of them singletons. The ten largest clones capture roughly 2% of the sample.

The sequence derives from a male donor with IPEX syndrome. The rearranged chain carries TRBV9 and TRBJ1-4, with TRBD1 identical over 7 junction bases. Sequencing used pancreas tissue. The DNA sequence is given as TGTGCCAGCAGTCCCAGGGGGACGCCGAATGAAAAACTGTTTTTT. Translation gives CASSPRGTPNEKLFF. The variable domain in full, with residues beyond the CDR3 obtained from the reference TRBV9 and TRBJ1-4 genes, is DSGVTQTPKHLITATGQRVTLRCSPRSGDLSVYWYQQSLDQGLQFLIQYYNGEERAKGNILERFSAQQFPDLHSELNLSSLELGDSALYFCASSPRGTPNEKLFFGSGTQLSVL.